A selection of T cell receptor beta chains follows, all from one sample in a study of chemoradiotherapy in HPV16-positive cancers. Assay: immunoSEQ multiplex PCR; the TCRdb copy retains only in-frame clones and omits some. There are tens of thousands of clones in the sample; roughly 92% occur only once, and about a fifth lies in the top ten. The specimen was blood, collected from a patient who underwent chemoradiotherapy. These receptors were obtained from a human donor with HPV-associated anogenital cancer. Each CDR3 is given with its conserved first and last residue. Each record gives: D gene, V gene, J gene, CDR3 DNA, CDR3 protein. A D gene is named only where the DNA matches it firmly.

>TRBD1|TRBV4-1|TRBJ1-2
TGCGCCAGCAGCCAAGAGTCGACAGGGAGCTATGGCTACACCTTC
CASSQESTGSYGYTF
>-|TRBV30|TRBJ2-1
TGTGCCTGGAGTGTCGCAGGGAGCTCCTACAATGAGCAGTTCTTC
CAWSVAGSSYNEQFF
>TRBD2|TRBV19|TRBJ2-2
TGTGCCAGTAGTATAGATATACTAGCGGGAACCGGGGAGCTGTTTTTT
CASSIDILAGTGELFF
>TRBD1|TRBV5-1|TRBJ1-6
TGCGCCAGCAGCTTGGCCGGGACAGGGAATAATTCACCCCTCCACTTT
CASSLAGTGNNSPLHF
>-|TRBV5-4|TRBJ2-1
TGTGCCAGCAGCTTGGGTCGACCGAGTAAATCCTACAATGAGCAGTTCTTC
CASSLGRPSKSYNEQFF
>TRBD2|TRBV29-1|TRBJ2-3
TGCAGCGGGTTAGCGGGGTGGGGGGATACGCAGTATTTT
CSGLAGWGDTQYF
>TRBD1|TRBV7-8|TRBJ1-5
TGTGCCAGCAGCTTACAGGGGGATCAGCCCCAGCATTTT
CASSLQGDQPQHF
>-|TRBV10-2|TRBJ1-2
TGCGCCAGCAGTGACCGGGACACCCTTCTTAACTATGGCTACACCTTC
CASSDRDTLLNYGYTF
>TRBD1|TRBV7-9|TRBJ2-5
TGTGCCAGCAGCGCCTCGACAGGGTGGGAGACCCAGTACTTC
CASSASTGWETQYF
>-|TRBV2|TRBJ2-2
TGTGCCAGCAGTGAAGCGAGACGGACGGCTACCGGGGAGCTGTTTTTT
CASSEARRTATGELFF
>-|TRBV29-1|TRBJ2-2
TGCAGCGTCGCTTCCAGCTTCGCGAACACCGGGGAGCTGTTTTTT
CSVASSFANTGELFF
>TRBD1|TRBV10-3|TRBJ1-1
TGTGCCATCAGTTCGGGACAGGCGATTGAAGCTTTCTTT
CAISSGQAIEAFF
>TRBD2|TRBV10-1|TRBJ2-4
TGCGCCAGCACTCTTAGCGGGGTCCTAGCCAAAAACATTCAGTACTTC
CASTLSGVLAKNIQYF
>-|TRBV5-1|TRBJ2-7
TGCGCCAGCAGCTTGGTCCAGGAAAACTACGAGCAGTACTTC
CASSLVQENYEQYF
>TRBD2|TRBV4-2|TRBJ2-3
TGTGCCAGCAGCCAAGGTAATAGCGGGTCTAGCACAGATACGCAGTATTTT
CASSQGNSGSSTDTQYF
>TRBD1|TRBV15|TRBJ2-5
TGTGCCACCAGCAGAGACAGGGGGCAAGAGACCCAGTACTTC
CATSRDRGQETQYF